This record concerns one TCR beta chain sequence. Its antigen is still unknown. CDR1 SQVTM and CDR2 ANQGSEA come from the germline V gene. The V gene end was trimmed by 4 bases and the J gene end by 5 bases; junction bases not matched to a gene: 7. CDR3 length: 13 amino acids. Treatment here: oral pan-JAK inhibitor, 5-10 mg twice daily. PBMCs, the starting material, were the source of sorted CD4+ and CD8+ T cells. In each case, RNA was isolated and then reverse transcribed into cDNA as the sequencing template. Generated by immunoSEQ multiplex PCR, the TCRdb table keeps only in-frame clones and is missing some. Of some 190,000 clones listed, approximately 61% are singletons. The data were obtained in a study of CD8+ T cells in alopecia areata. Study-level findings and limits: Scalp samples also yield sequences from resident alphabeta T cells of normal skin. In scalp and blood, many expanded lesional clones persisted during tofacitinib. Lesional scalp, notably in alopecia totalis/universalis, had clonality above that of normal scalp.

The receptor comes from a human donor with alopecia areata. Sequences were derived from CD4+ T cells sorted from blood, sampled at week 24, from a patient treated with tofacitinib. The chain employs TRBV29-1 and TRBJ2-5; 7 positions match TRBD1. The CDR3: CSVAQQGRETQYF. DNA for the CDR3: TGCAGCGTTGCCCAACAGGGGCGGGAGACCCAGTACTTC.